This T cell receptor (beta chain) was observed in a study of T cell responses to AZD1222 COVID-19 vaccine. The CDR3 loop spans 18 amino acids. Germline V CDR1 and CDR2: MGHRA, YSYEKL. V lost 4 bases and J 3 bases, leaving 19 bases between the germline ends. About this clone: Its antigen is not known.

Assay used: immunoSEQ multiplex PCR; TCRdb lists only in-frame clones, some missing. The table includes about 72,000 clones, around 86% detected once. Whole-study results and caveats: Donors, mostly white British, included more females; clonal diversity was possibly underestimated. Following two doses of AZD1222, Spike-specific TCR breadth and depth rose. Sampling captured repertoires only after the peak T cell response. Targets within unmutated variant regions were reportedly found for nearly half of spike-specific TCRs.

The specimen was peripheral blood, collected on day 0 of AZD1222 vaccination. This receptor was identified in an adult in good health. This rearrangement joins TRBV4-1 to TRBJ2-6; possible D gene TRBD1, 7 bases. This chain's CDR3 is CASSRGIAGGIGANVLTF. The CDR3, as DNA: TGCGCCAGCAGCCGAGGTATCGCAGGGGGGATTGGGGCCAACGTCCTGACTTTC.